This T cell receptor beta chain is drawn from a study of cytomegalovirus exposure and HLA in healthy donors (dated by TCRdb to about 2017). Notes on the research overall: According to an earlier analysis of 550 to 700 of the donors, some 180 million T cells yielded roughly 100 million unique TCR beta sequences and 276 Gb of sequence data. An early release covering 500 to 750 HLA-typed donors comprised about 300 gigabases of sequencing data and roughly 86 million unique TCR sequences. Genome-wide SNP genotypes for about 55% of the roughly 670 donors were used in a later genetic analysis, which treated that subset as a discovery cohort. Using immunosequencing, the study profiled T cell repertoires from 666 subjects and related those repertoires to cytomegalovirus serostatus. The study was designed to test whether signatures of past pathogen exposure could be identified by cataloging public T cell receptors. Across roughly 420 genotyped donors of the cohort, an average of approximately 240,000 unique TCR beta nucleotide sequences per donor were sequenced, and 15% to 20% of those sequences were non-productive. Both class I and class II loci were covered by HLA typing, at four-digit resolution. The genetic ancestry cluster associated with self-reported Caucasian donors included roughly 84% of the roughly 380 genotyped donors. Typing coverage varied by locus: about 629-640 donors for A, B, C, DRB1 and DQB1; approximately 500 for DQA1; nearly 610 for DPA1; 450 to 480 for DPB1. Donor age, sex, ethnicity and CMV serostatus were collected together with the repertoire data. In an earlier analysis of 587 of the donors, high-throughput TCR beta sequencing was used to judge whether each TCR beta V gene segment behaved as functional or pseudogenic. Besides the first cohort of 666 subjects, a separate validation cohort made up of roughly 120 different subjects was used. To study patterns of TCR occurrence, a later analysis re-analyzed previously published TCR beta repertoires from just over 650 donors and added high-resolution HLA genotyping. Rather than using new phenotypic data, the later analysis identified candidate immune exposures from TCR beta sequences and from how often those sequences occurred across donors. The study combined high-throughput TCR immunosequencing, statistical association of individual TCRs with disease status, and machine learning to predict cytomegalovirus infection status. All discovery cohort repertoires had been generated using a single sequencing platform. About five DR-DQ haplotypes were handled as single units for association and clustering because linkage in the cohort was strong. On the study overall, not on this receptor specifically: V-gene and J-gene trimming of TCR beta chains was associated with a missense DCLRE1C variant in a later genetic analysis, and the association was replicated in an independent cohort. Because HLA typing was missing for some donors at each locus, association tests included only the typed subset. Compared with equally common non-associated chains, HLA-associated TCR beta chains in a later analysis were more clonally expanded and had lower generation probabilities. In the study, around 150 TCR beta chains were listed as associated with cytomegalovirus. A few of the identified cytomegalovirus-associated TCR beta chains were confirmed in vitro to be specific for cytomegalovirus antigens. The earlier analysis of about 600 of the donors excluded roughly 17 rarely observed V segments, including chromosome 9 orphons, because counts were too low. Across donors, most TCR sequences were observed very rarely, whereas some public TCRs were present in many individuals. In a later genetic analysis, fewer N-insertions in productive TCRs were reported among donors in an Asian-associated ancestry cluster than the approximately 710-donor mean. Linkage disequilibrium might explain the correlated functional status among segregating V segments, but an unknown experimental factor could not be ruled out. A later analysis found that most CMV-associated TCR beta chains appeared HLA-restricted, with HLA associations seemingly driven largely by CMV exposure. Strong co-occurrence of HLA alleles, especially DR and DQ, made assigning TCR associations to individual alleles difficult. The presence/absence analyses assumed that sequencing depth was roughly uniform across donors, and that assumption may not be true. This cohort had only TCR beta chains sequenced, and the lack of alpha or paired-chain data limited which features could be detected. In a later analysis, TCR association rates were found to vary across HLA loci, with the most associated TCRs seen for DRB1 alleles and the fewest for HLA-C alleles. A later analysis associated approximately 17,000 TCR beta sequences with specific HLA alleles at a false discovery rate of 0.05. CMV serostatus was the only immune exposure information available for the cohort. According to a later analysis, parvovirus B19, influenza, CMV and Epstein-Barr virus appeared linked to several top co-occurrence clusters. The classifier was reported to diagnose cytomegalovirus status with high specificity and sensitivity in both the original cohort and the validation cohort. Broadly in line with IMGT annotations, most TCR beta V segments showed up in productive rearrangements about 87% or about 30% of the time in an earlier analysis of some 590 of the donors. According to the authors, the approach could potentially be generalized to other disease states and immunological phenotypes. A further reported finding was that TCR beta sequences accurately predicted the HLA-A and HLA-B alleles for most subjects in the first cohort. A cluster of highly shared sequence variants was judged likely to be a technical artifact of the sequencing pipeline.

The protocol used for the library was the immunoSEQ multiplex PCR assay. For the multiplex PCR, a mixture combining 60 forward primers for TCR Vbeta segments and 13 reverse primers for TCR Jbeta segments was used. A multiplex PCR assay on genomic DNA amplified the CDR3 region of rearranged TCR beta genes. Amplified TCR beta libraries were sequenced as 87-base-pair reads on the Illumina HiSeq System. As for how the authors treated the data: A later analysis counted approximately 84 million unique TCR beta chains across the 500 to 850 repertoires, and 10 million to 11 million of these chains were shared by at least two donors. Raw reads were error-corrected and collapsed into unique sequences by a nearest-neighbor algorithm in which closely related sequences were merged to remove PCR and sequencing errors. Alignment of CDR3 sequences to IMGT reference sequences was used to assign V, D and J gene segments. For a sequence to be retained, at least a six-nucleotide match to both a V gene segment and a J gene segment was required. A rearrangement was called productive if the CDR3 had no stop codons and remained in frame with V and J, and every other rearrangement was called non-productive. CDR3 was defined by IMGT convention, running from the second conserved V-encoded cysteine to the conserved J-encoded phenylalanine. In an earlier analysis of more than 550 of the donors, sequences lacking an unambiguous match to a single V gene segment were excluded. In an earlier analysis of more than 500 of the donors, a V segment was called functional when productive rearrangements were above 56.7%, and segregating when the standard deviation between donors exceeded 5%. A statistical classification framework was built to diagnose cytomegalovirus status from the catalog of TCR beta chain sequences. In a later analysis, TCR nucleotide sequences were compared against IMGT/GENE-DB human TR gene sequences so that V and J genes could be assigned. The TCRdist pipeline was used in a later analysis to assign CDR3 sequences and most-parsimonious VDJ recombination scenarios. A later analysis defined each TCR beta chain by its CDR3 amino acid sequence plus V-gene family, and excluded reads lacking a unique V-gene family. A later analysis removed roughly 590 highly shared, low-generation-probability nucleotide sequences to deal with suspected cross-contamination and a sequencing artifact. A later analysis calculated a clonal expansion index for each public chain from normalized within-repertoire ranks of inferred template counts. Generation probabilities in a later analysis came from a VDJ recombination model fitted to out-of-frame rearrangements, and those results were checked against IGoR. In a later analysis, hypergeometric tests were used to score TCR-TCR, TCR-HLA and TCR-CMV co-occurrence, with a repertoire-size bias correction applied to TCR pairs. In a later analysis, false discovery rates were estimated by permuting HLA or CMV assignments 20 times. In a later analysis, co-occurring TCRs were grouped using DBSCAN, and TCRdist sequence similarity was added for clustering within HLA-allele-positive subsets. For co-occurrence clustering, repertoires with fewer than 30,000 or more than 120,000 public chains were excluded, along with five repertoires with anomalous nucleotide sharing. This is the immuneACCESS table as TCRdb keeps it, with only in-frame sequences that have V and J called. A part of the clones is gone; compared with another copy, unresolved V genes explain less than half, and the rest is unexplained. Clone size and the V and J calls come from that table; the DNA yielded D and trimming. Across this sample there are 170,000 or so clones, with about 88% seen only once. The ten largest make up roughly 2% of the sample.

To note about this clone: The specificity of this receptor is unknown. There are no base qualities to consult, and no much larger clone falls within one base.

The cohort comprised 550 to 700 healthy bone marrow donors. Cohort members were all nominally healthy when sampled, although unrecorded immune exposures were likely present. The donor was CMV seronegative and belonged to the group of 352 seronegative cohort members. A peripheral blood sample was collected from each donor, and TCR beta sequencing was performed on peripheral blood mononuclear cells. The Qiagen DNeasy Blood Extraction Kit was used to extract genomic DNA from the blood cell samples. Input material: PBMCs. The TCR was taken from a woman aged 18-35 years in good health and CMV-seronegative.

The CDR3 corresponds to CASSPPGGEAGGGYEQYF. The DNA sequence reads TGTGCCAGCAGCCCTCCAGGGGGGGAAGCGGGAGGGGGTTACGAGCAGTACTTC. The chain is assembled from TRBV4-2 and TRBJ2-7; TRBD2 lines up with 10 middle nucleotides. The CDR3 covers 18 residues, taking in both the cysteine and the phenylalanine. Of the read, only the CDR3 DNA is kept; its 54 bases are in frame from base 1. The germline V gene sets CDR1 to LGHNA and CDR2 to YNFKEQ. The V end gives up 4 bases and the J end 4 bases, leaving 16 bases in the junction not matched to a gene.